The T cell receptor (beta chain) under discussion was sequenced for a study of cytomegalovirus exposure and HLA in healthy donors. Use of 60 Vbeta and 13 Jbeta primers characterized the PCR. Assay used: immunoSEQ multiplex PCR; TCRdb lists only in-frame clones, some missing. The sample data list about 140,000 clones. V was trimmed by 3 bases and J by 5 bases, leaving 14 bases between them. From germline, CDR1 is LNHDA and CDR2 SQIVND (reference sequence). The CDR3 covers 15 residues. Sequencing was performed on PBMCs. The receptor was derived from a woman between 18 and 30 years old in good health and CMV-seronegative. The V gene is TRBV19, the J gene TRBJ1-5; D is ambiguous. This chain's CDR3 is CASSIRSGPHQPQHF. Written as DNA, the CDR3 is TGTGCCAGTAGTATTCGGTCGGGTCCCCATCAGCCCCAGCATTTT.